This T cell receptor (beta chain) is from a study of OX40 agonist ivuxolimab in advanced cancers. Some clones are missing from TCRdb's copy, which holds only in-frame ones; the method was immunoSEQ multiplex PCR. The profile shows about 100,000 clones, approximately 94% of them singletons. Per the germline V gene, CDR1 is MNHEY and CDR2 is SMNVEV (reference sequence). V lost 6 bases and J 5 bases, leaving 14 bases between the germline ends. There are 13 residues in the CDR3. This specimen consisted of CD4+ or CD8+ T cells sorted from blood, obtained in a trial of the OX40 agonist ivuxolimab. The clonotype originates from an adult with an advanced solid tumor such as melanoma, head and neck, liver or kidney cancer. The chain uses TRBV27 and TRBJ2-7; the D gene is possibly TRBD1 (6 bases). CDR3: CASRQGQSNEQYF. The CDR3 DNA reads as TGTGCCAGCAGACAAGGACAGTCCAACGAGCAGTACTTC.